This TCR beta chain was captured by sequencing in a study of human T cells and chemical hapten exposure. Whole-study findings and limits: No change in TCRs above 1 in 1000 frequency was produced by DPC sensitization.

Regarding this clonotype: Its specificity is unknown.

V dropped 0 bases and J dropped 3 bases, with 20 bases sitting between them. The CDR3 spans 19 residues. CDR1 is MNHEY and CDR2 is SVGAGI in the germline V gene. TCRdb independently ran MiXCR on the RACE reads; one entry per CDR3 protein. The table shows some 350,000 distinct CDR3 sequences, with around 7% occurring only once. Described time point: patch test 1, 2 weeks after DPC sensitization. The treatment here: therapeutic diphenylcyclopropenone sensitization with weekly scalp DPC. V is TRBV6-5 and J is TRBJ1-4; unclear D gene. This clonotype was obtained from a woman under 30 with alopecia areata. Some clones in this sample may be carry-over from other donors' samples. The material was whole blood, obtained in connection with sensitization to the hapten diphenylcyclopropenone (DPC). CDR3 sequence (DNA): TGTGCCAGCAGTTACTCGTGGAGATCGACCGCCTTCTCTAATGAAAAACTGTTTTTT. Residues: CASSYSWRSTAFSNEKLFF.